A single sample gave rise to the 21 T cell receptor beta chains below, sequenced in a study of T cells expressing NK-cell markers. TCRdb re-called the 5' RACE reads; every CDR3 protein appears as one record, without DNA. Its table lists about 400,000 distinct CDR3 sequences. The sequencing sample was made of blood T cells: a sorted CD56 or NKG2C T cell subset, CD4+ or CD8+ T cells, or bulk PBMC T cells (not recorded which). These receptors were collected from a woman between 45 and 60 years old in good health.

V gene TRBV7-2 combines with J gene TRBJ2-3; TCRdb indicates TRBD1, and absent DNA this call remains unverified. CDR1 is SGHTA and CDR2 is FQGNSA in the germline V gene. The CDR3 length is 15 residues. CDR3 protein: CASSLAGGWADTQYF.

The J gene is TRBJ1-1, the V gene TRBV12-3 or TRBV12-4. This CDR3 is 14 amino acids long. CDR3 sequence reads: CASSLTGRDTEAFF.

The chain uses TRBV10-3 and TRBJ1-1. Per germline, CDR1 ENHRY and CDR2 SYGVKD. The length of the CDR3 is 13 residues. The CDR3 reads CAISEDAVLEAFF.

The rearrangement uses TRBV20-1 and TRBJ1-6; TCRdb outputs TRBD1, but without DNA this stays unchecked. This CDR3 has 13 amino acids. The germline gives CDR1 DFQATT, CDR2 SNEGSKA (reference sequence). Here the CDR3 reads CSARVQGGSPLHF.

V usage is TRBV7-2 and J usage is TRBJ2-1. Germline V gene data show CDR1 as SGHTA and CDR2 as FQGNSA. This CDR3 region has 13 residues. CDR3 protein: CASSSAYDKGRFF.

The genes are TRBV6-5 and TRBJ2-1; TCRdb picks TRBD2, but there is no DNA to check that call. Germline loops: CDR1 MNHEY, CDR2 SVGAGI. This CDR3 is 12 amino acids long. The CDR3 here is CATGRNPYEQFF.

The chain joins TRBV20-1 to TRBJ2-1; TCRdb selects TRBD1, and the lack of DNA leaves this call unchecked. The CDR3 is 12 residues long. Germline loops: CDR1 DFQATT, CDR2 SNEGSKA (reference sequence). The CDR3 here is CSAQGREGEQFF.

This chain connects TRBV12-3 or TRBV12-4 to TRBJ1-5. The CDR3 loop spans 14 amino acids. CDR3 residues: CASSFKRLDQPQHF.

The chain couples TRBV10-3 to TRBJ2-7; the TCRdb call, TRBD1, lacks DNA for checking. This CDR3 is 16 amino acids long. From germline, CDR1 is ENHRY and CDR2 SYGVKD. This CDR3 reads CATGQGGGGHSYEQYF.

The chain has TRBV12-3 or TRBV12-4 and TRBJ2-5; there is no DNA to check the TCRdb D call of TRBD1. This CDR3 is 15 amino acids long. The CDR3 spells CASSLLMGVRETQYF.

The rearrangement uses TRBV27 and TRBJ2-7; TCRdb calls TRBD1, which cannot be checked without DNA. The CDR3 has 15 amino acids. In germline, CDR1 is MNHEY, CDR2 SMNVEV (reference sequence). CDR3 in amino acids: CASSFITGGWNEQYF.

The V call is TRBV12-5, the J call TRBJ2-1; TCRdb's D gene call, TRBD2, goes unchecked for lack of DNA. The CDR3 covers 17 residues. Germline CDR1 is LGHNT and CDR2 is FRNRAP. CDR3 amino acids: CASGFPATSGSYNEQFF.

The gene calls are TRBV24-1 and TRBJ2-7; TCRdb's assignment of TRBD2 cannot be checked, as there is no DNA. The CDR3 length is 14 residues. CDR1 is KGHDR, CDR2 SFDVKD, per germline. This CDR3 reads CATSESEREDEQYF.

The chain links TRBV20-1 to TRBJ2-1; as DNA is missing, the TRBD2 call by TCRdb cannot be tested. The V gene's germline CDR1 is DFQATT and CDR2 SNEGSKA (reference sequence). The CDR3 totals 16 residues. The CDR3 is CSAPEVGTSIFYEQFF.

V gene TRBV20-1 combines with J gene TRBJ2-5; TCRdb gives TRBD2 as the D gene, but with no DNA this cannot be confirmed. Germline CDR1 is DFQATT and CDR2 is SNEGSKA (reference sequence). The CDR3 consists of 16 residues. The CDR3 is CSAPRASGRAGETQYF.

The chain is built from TRBV5-1 and TRBJ1-2. The CDR3 has 12 amino acids. Germline loops: CDR1 SGHRS, CDR2 YFSETQ. CDR3 in amino acids: CASSLTREGYTF. The entire variable domain, with the rest obtained from reference TRBV5-1 and TRBJ1-2, is as follows: KAGVTQTPRYLIKTRGQQVTLSCSPISGHRSVSWYQQTPGQGLQFLFEYFSETQRNKGNFPGRFSGRQFSNSRSEMNVSTLELGDSALYLCASSLTREGYTFGSGTRLTVV.

The chain links TRBV12-3 or TRBV12-4 to TRBJ2-2; TCRdb reports TRBD1, a call that lacks DNA to check it against. The CDR3 sequence is 16 residues long. CDR3 protein: CASRPRGALGRGELFF.

CDR3: CASSQDIGPGYEQYF. The rearrangement uses TRBV4-1 and TRBJ2-7; the TCRdb D gene call, TRBD1, has no DNA to confirm it. CDR1 and CDR2 from the germline V gene are MGHRA and YSYEKL. The CDR3 contains 15 residues.

The rearrangement joins TRBV5-5 to TRBJ1-5. This CDR3 spans 14 amino acids. Germline V lookup: CDR1 SGHKS, CDR2 YYEKEE (reference sequence). CDR3 residues: CASSPGSSNQPQHF.

The V and J genes are TRBV7-8 and TRBJ1-1. There are 12 residues in the CDR3. CDR1 SGHVS and CDR2 FQNEAQ come from the germline V gene. The CDR3: CASSNQRMGAFF.

V is TRBV21-1 and J is TRBJ2-6; there is no DNA to check the TCRdb D call of TRBD1. TRBV21-1 is a pseudogene locus. The CDR3 has 20 amino acids. CDR3: CASSKAPGRSRDSGANVLTF.